What follows is one TCR beta chain and its context. Using immunoSEQ multiplex PCR, the repertoire was profiled, and TCRdb retains in-frame clones only, with some absent. The sample lists roughly 230,000 clones; 90% were seen once. This record belongs to a study of blood T cell repertoires in COVID-19. V was clipped by 2 bases and J by 2 bases, with 13 bases between them. CDR3 length equals 15 residues. Germline V gives CDR1 KGHSH, CDR2 LQKENI. Seattle patient enrollment occurred during active infection, with longitudinal follow-up thereafter. The chain employs TRBV18 and TRBJ2-7; possibly TRBD1 for D (6 bases). Input material: peripheral blood. The receptor was isolated from a woman in her sixties with COVID-19, enrolled during active disease. Here the CDR3 reads CASSPITGSTYEQYF. The CDR3 nucleotides read TGTGCCAGCTCACCAATTACAGGGAGTACCTACGAGCAGTACTTC.